Described below is a single TCR beta chain sequence and its context. The target antigen is unknown. This CDR3 comprises 14 residues. Germline CDR1 reads SEHNR; CDR2 reads FQNEAQ (reference sequence). The V gene end was trimmed by 4 bases and the J gene end by 2 bases; junction bases not matched to a gene: 4. The entry originates in a study of CD4 T cells in relation to SARS-CoV-2 and coronaviruses. Study findings and constraints: Samples before the pandemic and after infection were not matched within any donor. The cross-reactivity analysis covered only spike protein, not other viral proteins.

The protocol was immunoSEQ multiplex PCR, while the TCRdb copy is restricted to in-frame clones and leaves out a portion. The sample includes more than 50,000 clones, roughly 89% of them seen just once. Before the COVID-19 pandemic, during about 2010-2019, CD4+ T cells were taken from unexposed donors. V usage is TRBV7-9 and J usage is TRBJ2-7; 8 bases map to TRBD1. Sequencing used memory CD4+ T cells from PBMCs. This clonotype was sampled from a human donor in good health. The CDR3 region is CASSSDRGTYEQYF. The DNA for the CDR3 is TGTGCCAGCAGCTCCGACAGGGGTACCTACGAGCAGTACTTC.